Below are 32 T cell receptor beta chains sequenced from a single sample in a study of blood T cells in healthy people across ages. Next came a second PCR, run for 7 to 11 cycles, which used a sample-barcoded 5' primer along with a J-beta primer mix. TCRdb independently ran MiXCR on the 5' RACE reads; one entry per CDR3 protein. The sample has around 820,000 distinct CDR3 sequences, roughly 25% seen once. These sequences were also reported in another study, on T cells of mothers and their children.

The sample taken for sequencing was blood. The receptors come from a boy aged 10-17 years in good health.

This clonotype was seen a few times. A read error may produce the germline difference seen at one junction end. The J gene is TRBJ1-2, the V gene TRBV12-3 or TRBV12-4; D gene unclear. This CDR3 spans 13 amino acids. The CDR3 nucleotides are TGTGCCAGCAGTTTTTGGGTTAACTATGGCTACGCCTTC. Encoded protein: CASSFWVNYGYAF.

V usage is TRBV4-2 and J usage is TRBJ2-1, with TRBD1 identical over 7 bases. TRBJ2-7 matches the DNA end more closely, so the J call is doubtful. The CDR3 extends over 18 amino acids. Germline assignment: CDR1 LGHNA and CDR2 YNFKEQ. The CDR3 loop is CASSQVGSRDRPRGEQYF. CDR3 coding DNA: TGTGCCAGCAGCCAAGTTGGGAGCAGGGACAGACCTCGAGGGGAGCAGTACTTC.

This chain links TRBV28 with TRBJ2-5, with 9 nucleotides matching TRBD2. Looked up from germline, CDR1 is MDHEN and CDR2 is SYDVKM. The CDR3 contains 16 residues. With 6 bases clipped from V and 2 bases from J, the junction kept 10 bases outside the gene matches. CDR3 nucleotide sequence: TGTGCCAGCAGCCGGGAGGGTAGCGGGAGTCAAGAGACCCAGTACTTC. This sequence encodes CASSREGSGSQETQYF.

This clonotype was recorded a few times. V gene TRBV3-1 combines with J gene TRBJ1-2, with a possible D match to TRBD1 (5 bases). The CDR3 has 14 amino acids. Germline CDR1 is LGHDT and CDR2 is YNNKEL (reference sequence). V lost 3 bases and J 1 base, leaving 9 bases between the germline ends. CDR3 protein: CASSQIQGNYGYTF. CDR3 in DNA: TGTGCCAGCAGCCAGATTCAGGGTAACTATGGCTACACCTTC.

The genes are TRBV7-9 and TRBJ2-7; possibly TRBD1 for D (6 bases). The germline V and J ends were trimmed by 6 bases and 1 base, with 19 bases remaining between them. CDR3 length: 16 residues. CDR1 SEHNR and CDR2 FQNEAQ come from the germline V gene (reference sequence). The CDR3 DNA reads TGTGCCAGCAGTCCTGTGGGGCAGGGGAGTTCCTACGAGCAGTACTTC. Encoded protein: CASSPVGQGSSYEQYF.

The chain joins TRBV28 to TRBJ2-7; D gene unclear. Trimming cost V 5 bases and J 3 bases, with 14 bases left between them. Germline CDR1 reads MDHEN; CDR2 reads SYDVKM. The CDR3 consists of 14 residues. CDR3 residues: CASSTTAAGYEQYF. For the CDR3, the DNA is TGTGCCAGCAGTACTACGGCCGCAGGCTACGAGCAGTACTTC.

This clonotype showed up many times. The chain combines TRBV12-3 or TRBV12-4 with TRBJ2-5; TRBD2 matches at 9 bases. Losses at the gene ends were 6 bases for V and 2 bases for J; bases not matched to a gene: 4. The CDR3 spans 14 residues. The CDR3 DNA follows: TGTGCCAGCAGCCAGACTAGCGGACAAGAGACCCAGTACTTC. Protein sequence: CASSQTSGQETQYF.

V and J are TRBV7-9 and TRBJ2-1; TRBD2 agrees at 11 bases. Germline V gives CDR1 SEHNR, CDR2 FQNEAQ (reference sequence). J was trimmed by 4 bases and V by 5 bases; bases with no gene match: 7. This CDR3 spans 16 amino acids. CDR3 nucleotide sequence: TGTGCCAGCAGCAGACCGGGACTAGCGGATTACAATGAGCAGTTCTTC. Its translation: CASSRPGLADYNEQFF.

The CDR3 reads CASSSTLDEKLFF. Written as DNA, the CDR3 is TGTGCCAGCAGTTCTACCCTAGATGAAAAACTGTTTTTT. The chain combines TRBV28 with TRBJ1-4, with D unclear. The CDR3 is 13 amino acids. V dropped 4 bases and J dropped 6 bases, with 9 bases sitting between them. Germline lookup yields CDR1 MDHEN and CDR2 SYDVKM.

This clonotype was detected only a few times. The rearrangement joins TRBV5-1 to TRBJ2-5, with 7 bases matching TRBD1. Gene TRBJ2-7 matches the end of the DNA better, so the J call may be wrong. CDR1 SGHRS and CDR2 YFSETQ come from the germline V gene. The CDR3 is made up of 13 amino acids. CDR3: CASSLRGPLEQYF. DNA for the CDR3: TGCGCCAGCAGCTTGAGGGGGCCACTCGAGCAGTACTTC.

CDR3 region: CATTHPGDQETQYF. Written as DNA, the CDR3 is TGTGCCACCACCCACCCGGGGGACCAAGAGACCCAGTACTTC. The chain is built from TRBV24-1 and TRBJ2-5, with TRBD2 as a possible D gene (6 bases). This CDR3 contains 14 residues. Germline V gene lookup returns CDR1 KGHDR and CDR2 SFDVKD. Deletions cut 8 bases from V and 0 bases from J, with 12 bases between.

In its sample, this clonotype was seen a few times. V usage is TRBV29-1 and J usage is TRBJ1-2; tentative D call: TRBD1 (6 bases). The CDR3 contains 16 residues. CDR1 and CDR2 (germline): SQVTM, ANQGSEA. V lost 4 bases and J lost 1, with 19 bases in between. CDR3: CSVARVRDTLNYGYTF. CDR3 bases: TGCAGCGTTGCCCGTGTTAGGGACACCCTTAACTATGGCTACACCTTC.

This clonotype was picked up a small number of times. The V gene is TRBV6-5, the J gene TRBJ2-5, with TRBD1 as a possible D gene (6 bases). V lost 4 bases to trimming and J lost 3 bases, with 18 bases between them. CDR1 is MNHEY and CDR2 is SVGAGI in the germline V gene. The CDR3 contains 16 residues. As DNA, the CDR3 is TGTGCCAGCAGTTCCCCTAACCGACAGGAGAAAGAGACCCAGTACTTC. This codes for CASSSPNRQEKETQYF.

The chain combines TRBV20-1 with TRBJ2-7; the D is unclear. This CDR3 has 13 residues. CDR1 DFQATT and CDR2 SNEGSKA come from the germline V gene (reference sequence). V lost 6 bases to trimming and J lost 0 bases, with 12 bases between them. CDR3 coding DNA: TGCAGTGCGCCCAAGCCTGGCTCCTACGAGCAGTACTTC. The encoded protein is CSAPKPGSYEQYF.

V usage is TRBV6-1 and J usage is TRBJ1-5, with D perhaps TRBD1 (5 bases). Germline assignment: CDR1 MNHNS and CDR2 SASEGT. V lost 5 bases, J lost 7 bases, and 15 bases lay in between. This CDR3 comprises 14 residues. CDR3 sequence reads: CASSTPPGNQPQHF. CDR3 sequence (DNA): TGTGCCAGCAGTACACCCCCAGGGAACCAGCCCCAGCATTTT.

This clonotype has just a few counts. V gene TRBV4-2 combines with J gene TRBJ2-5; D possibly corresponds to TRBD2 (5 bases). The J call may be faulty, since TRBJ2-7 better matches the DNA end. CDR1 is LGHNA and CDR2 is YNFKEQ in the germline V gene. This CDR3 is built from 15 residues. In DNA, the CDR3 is TGTGCCAGCAGCCAAGACCGGGGTCCCAGCTACGAGCAGTACTTC. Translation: CASSQDRGPSYEQYF.

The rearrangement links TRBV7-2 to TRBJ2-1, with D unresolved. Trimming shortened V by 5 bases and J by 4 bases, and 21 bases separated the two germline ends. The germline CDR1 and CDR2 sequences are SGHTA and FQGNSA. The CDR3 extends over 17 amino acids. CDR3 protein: CASSVERFSSSYNEQFF. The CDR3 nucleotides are TGTGCCAGCAGCGTAGAGAGGTTTAGTAGTTCATACAATGAGCAGTTCTTC.

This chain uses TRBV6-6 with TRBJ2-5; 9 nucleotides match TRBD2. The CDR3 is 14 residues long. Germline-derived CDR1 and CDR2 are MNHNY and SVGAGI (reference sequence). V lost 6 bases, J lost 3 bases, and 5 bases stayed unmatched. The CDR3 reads CASSPTSGEETQYF. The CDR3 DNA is TGTGCCAGCAGCCCGACTAGCGGAGAAGAGACCCAGTACTTC.

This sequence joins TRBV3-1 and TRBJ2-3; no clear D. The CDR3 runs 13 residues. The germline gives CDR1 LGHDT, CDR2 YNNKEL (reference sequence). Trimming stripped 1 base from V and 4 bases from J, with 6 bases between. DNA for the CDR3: TGTGCCAGCAGCCAAGCTTCCCCAGATACGCAGTATTTT. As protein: CASSQASPDTQYF.

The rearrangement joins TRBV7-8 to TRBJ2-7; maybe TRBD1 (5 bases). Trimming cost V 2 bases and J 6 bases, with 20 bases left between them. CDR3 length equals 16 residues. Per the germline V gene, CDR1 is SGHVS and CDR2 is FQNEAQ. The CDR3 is CASSLCRHLGACEQYF. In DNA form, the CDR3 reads TGTGCCAGCAGCTTATGCCGCCACCTTGGGGCCTGCGAGCAGTACTTC.

The CDR3 DNA reads TGCAGTGCAATTCGGGACAGCTCCTACGAGCAGTACTTC. It yields the protein CSAIRDSSYEQYF. The chain couples TRBV20-1 to TRBJ2-5; TRBD1 matches at 7 bases. The J call may be wrong; the DNA end is better matched by TRBJ2-7. The CDR3 is made up of 13 amino acids. Germline assignment: CDR1 DFQATT and CDR2 SNEGSKA (reference sequence).

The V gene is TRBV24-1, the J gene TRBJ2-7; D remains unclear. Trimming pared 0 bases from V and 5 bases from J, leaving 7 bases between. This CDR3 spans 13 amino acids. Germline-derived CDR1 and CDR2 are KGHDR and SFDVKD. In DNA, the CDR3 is TGTGCCACCAGTGATTTGGAATTCCACGAGCAGTACTTC. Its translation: CATSDLEFHEQYF.

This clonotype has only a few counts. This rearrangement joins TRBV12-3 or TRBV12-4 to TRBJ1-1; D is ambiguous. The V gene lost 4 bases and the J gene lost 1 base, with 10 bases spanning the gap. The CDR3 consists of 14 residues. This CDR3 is CASSSFEGNTEAFF. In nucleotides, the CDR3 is TGTGCCAGCAGTTCGTTCGAGGGGAACACTGAAGCTTTCTTT.

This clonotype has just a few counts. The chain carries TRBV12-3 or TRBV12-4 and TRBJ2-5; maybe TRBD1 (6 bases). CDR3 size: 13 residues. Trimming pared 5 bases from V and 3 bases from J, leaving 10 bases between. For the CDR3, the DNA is TGTGCCAGCAGTCCCGACAGGAAAGAGACCCAGTACTTC. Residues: CASSPDRKETQYF.

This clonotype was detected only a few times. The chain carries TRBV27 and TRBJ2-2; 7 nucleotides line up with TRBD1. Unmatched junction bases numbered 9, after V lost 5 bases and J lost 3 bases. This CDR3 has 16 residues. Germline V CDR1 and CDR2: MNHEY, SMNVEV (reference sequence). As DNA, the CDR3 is TGTGCCAGCAGTCTACAGGGGATCTTGGACACCGGGGAGCTGTTTTTT. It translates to CASSLQGILDTGELFF.

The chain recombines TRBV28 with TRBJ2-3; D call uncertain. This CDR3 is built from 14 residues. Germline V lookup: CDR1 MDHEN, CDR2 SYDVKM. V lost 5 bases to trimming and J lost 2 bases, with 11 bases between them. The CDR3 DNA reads TGTGCCAGCAGTCCCTATCCCCTCACAGATACGCAGTATTTT. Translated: CASSPYPLTDTQYF.

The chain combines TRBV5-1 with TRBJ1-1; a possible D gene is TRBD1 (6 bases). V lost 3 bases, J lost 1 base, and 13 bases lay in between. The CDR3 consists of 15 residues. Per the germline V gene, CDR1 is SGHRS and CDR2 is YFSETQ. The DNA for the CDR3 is TGCGCCAGCAGCTCCGGGACACTCAGGAACACTGAAGCTTTCTTT. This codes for CASSSGTLRNTEAFF.

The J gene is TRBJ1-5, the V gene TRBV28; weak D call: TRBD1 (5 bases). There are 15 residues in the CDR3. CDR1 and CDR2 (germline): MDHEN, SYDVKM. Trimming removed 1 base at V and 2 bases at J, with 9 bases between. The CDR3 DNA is TGTGCCAGCAGTTTATCAGGGCCGGGCAATCAGCCCCAGCATTTT. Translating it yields CASSLSGPGNQPQHF. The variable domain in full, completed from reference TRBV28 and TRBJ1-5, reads DVKVTQSSRYLVKRTGEKVFLECVQDMDHENMFWYRQDPGLGLRLIYFSYDVKMKEKGDIPEGYSVSREKKERFSLILESASTNQTSMYLCASSLSGPGNQPQHFGDGTRLSIL.

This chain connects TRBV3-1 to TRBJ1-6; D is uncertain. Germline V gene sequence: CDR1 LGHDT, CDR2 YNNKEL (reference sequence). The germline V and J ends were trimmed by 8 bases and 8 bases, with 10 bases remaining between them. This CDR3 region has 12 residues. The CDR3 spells CASASMDSPLHF. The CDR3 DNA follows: TGTGCCAGCGCCTCCATGGATTCACCCCTCCACTTT.

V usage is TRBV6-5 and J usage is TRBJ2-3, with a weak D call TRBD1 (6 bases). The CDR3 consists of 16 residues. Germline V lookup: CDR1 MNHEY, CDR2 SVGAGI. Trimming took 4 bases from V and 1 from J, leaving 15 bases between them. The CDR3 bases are TGTGCCAGCAGTTCTCCCACGCCAGGGGGCACAGATACGCAGTATTTT. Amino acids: CASSSPTPGGTDTQYF.

The CDR3 reads CASSIDRDREETQYF. The CDR3 DNA reads TGTGCCAGCAGCATCGATCGGGACAGGGAAGAGACCCAGTACTTC. This chain connects TRBV7-3 to TRBJ2-5, with TRBD1 matching 9 bases. V lost 5 bases, J lost 3 bases, and 7 bases stayed unmatched. The germline gives CDR1 SGHTA, CDR2 FQGTGA. This CDR3 is built from 15 residues.

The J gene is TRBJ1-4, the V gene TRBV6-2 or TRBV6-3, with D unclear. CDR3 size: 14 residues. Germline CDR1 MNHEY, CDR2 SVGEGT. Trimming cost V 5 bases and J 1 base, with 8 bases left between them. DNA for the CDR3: TGTGCCAGCAGTCCGGGGAGAACTAATGAAAAACTGTTTTTT. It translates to CASSPGRTNEKLFF.